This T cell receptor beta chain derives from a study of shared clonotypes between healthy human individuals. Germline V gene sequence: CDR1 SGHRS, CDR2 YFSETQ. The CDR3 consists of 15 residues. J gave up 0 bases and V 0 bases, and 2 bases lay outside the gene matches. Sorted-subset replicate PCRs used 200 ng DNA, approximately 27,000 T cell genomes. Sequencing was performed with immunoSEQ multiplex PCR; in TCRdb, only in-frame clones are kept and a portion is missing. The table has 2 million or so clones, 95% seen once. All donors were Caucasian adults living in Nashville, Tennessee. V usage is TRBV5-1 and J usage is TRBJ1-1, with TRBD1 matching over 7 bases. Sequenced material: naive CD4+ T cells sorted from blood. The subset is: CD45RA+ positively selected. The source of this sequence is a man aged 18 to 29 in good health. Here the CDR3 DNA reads TGCGCCAGCAGCTTGGGGGACAGCATGAACACTGAAGCTTTCTTT. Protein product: CASSLGDSMNTEAFF. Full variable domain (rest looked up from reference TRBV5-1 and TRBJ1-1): KAGVTQTPRYLIKTRGQQVTLSCSPISGHRSVSWYQQTPGQGLQFLFEYFSETQRNKGNFPGRFSGRQFSNSRSEMNVSTLELGDSALYLCASSLGDSMNTEAFFGQGTRLTVV.